What follows are 26 T cell receptor beta chains derived from one specimen sequenced in a study of T cells in Graves' hyperthyroidism and ophthalmopathy. Researchers amplified the TCR beta CDR3 regions from RNA transcripts. The TCR CDR3 was amplified in a first-round RT-PCR using the HTBI primer set. TCRdb reprocessed the multiplex PCR reads with MiXCR, giving one entry per CDR3 protein. The data show roughly 570,000 distinct CDR3 sequences, about a sixth seen once. Specimen: blood. The receptors shown here come from a woman younger than 45 with Graves' hyperthyroidism.

This clonotype was counted at least ten times. In DNA, the CDR3 is TGTGCCAGCAGCGTAGGGGCGGGGGGTGGCGCTTTCTTT. Its translation is CASSVGAGGGAFF. The chain employs TRBV9 and TRBJ1-1, with D perhaps TRBD1 (5 bases). Germline-derived CDR1 and CDR2 are SGDLS and YYNGEE. Deletions cut 0 bases from V and 11 bases from J, with 14 bases between. The length of the CDR3 is 13 residues.

The chain has TRBV25-1 and TRBJ2-3, with TRBD1 as a possible D gene (6 bases). Trimming took off 4 bases at V and 2 bases at J, with 31 bases between the two ends. The length of the CDR3 is 21 residues. Looked up from germline, CDR1 is MGHDK and CDR2 is SYGVNS. DNA of the CDR3: TGTGCCAGCAGTGGGGTCGGTGGGGGCGAAACGGCCACGGGTCCCACAGATACGCAGTATTTT. Its translation: CASSGVGGGETATGPTDTQYF.

As regards this clonotype: The conserved phenylalanine or tryptophan normally closing the CDR3 is absent here, so this likely arose from a read error. This chain connects TRBV6-6 to TRBJ2-7; no definite D call. The CDR3 loop spans 20 amino acids. Trimming shortened V by 2 bases and J by 0 bases, and 26 bases separated the two germline ends. CDR1 MNHNY and CDR2 SVGAGI come from the germline V gene (reference sequence). The CDR3 coding sequence is TGTGCCAGCAGTTACGGGATCATTCCGGTGCCGGAAGGTGACTCCTACGAGCAGTACCTC. The encoded protein is CASSYGIIPVPEGDSYEQYL.

This clonotype was detected only a few times. This chain joins TRBV5-6 and TRBJ2-7, with D possibly TRBD1 on 6 matching bases. This CDR3 has 14 amino acids. The V and J ends lost 8 bases and 3 bases respectively, with 18 bases between them. Germline values: CDR1 SGHDT, CDR2 YYEEEE. CDR3 sequence reads: CARRFRGPDYEQYF. The CDR3, as DNA: TGTGCCAGACGATTCAGGGGTCCCGACTACGAGCAGTACTTC.

This clonotype was recorded many times. This rearrangement joins TRBV2 to TRBJ2-5; D unresolved. This CDR3 has 12 residues. The germline V gene encodes CDR1 SNHLY and CDR2 FYNNEI. V lost 1 base and J 6 bases, leaving 6 bases between the germline ends. The chain's CDR3 is CASSEVAKTQYF. The CDR3 DNA sequence: TGTGCCAGCAGTGAAGTGGCGAAGACCCAGTACTTC.

This clonotype has ten or more counts. The CDR3 loop reads CASAFDAATDTQYF. As DNA, the CDR3 is TGTGCCAGCGCCTTTGACGCGGCCACAGATACGCAGTATTTT. The chain combines TRBV11-1 with TRBJ2-3; D gene unclear. From germline, CDR1 is SGHAT and CDR2 FQDESV (reference sequence). The CDR3 is made up of 14 amino acids. Trimming took off 8 bases at V and 2 bases at J, with 14 bases between the two ends.

The sample holds a few counts of this clonotype. The V call is TRBV5-4, the J call TRBJ2-1, with 11 bases that match TRBD2. V was pared by 4 bases and J by 8 bases, with 14 bases of the junction left unmatched. This CDR3 contains 17 residues. Germline CDR1 reads SGHNT; CDR2 reads YYREEE (reference sequence). Here the CDR3 reads CASSPGTSGVIRDEQFF. The CDR3, as DNA: TGTGCCAGCAGCCCTGGGACTAGCGGAGTCATTAGAGATGAGCAGTTCTTC.

The CDR3 loop reads CASSGFMNTEAFF. In nucleotides, the CDR3 is TGTGCCAGCAGCGGCTTCATGAACACTGAAGCTTTCTTT. The chain carries TRBV9 and TRBJ1-1; D remains unclear. This CDR3 spans 13 amino acids. CDR1 and CDR2 from the germline V gene are SGDLS and YYNGEE. V lost 3 bases and J 0 bases, leaving 6 bases between the germline ends. Combining the CDR3 with reference TRBV9 and TRBJ1-1 gives the whole variable domain DSGVTQTPKHLITATGQRVTLRCSPRSGDLSVYWYQQSLDQGLQFLIQYYNGEERAKGNILERFSAQQFPDLHSELNLSSLELGDSALYFCASSGFMNTEAFFGQGTRLTVV.

This clonotype was recorded many times. The gene calls are TRBV2 and TRBJ2-7; 10 nucleotides align to TRBD1. This CDR3 spans 15 amino acids. V dropped 6 bases and J dropped 6; count of bases not matched to a gene: 11. From germline, CDR1 is SNHLY and CDR2 FYNNEI. Written as DNA, the CDR3 is TGTGCCAGCAGCCCTGGGACAGGGGTCTTCGCCGAGCAGTACTTC. Protein sequence: CASSPGTGVFAEQYF.

This clonotype was recorded at least ten times. The chain is built from TRBV27 and TRBJ2-5; TRBD2 agrees at 9 bases. The ends lost 4 bases at V and 3 bases at J; junction bases unmatched: 6. This CDR3 has 15 amino acids. The germline gives CDR1 MNHEY, CDR2 SMNVEV (reference sequence). CDR3 nucleotide sequence: TGTGCCAGCAGTTCCCCGGGACTAGCCAAAGAGACCCAGTACTTC. It yields the protein CASSSPGLAKETQYF.

This clonotype was detected ten times or more. The V and J genes are TRBV27 and TRBJ2-1, with D possibly TRBD1 on 5 matching bases. There are 14 residues in the CDR3. CDR1 is MNHEY and CDR2 is SMNVEV in the germline V gene (reference sequence). V lost 1 base to trimming and J lost 3 bases, with 7 bases between them. CDR3 DNA: TGTGCCAGCAGTTTATTGCAGGGCTACAATGAGCAGTTCTTC. It encodes CASSLLQGYNEQFF.

A few counts support this clonotype. The rearrangement links TRBV5-1 to TRBJ2-2, with D hard to call. There are 13 residues in the CDR3. The germline CDR1 and CDR2 sequences are SGHRS and YFSETQ. The ends were cut back, 0 bases at V and 7 bases at J, with 7 bases in the middle. CDR3 nucleotides: TGCGCCAGCAGCTTGGACCTTATCGGGGAGCTGTTTTTT. As protein: CASSLDLIGELFF. The full variable domain, its missing parts supplied by reference TRBV5-1 and TRBJ2-2, is KAGVTQTPRYLIKTRGQQVTLSCSPISGHRSVSWYQQTPGQGLQFLFEYFSETQRNKGNFPGRFSGRQFSNSRSEMNVSTLELGDSALYLCASSLDLIGELFFGEGSRLTVL.

This clonotype was observed a handful of times. CDR3 DNA sequence: TGTGCCAGTAGAGAAGACAGGAGAGGGAACACCGGGGAGCTGTTTTTT. Its protein product is CASREDRRGNTGELFF. The chain combines TRBV19 with TRBJ2-2, with D tentatively TRBD1 (6 bases). This CDR3 contains 16 residues. The V gene's germline CDR1 is LNHDA and CDR2 SQIVND (reference sequence). V gave up 6 bases and J gave up 1 base, with 15 bases separating them. Full variable domain (rest looked up from reference TRBV19 and TRBJ2-2): DGGITQSPKYLFRKEGQNVTLSCEQNLNHDAMYWYRQDPGQGLRLIYYSQIVNDFQKGDIAEGYSVSREKKESFPLTVTSAQKNPTAFYLCASREDRRGNTGELFFGEGSRLTVL.

In DNA, the CDR3 is TGCAGTGCTGGGACTCACATTAGCACCAATGAGCAGTTCTTC. It yields the protein CSAGTHISTNEQFF. The chain couples TRBV20-1 to TRBJ2-1; weak D call: TRBD2 (6 bases). The length of the CDR3 is 14 residues. V dropped 5 bases and J dropped 6 bases, with 17 bases sitting between them. Germline V gene sequence: CDR1 DFQATT, CDR2 SNEGSKA (reference sequence).

This clonotype was counted many times. The V call is TRBV30, the J call TRBJ1-4; perhaps TRBD1 as D (5 bases). From germline, CDR1 is GTSNPN and CDR2 SVGIG (reference sequence). With 3 bases removed from V and 0 bases from J, the gap between germline ends came to 11 bases. This CDR3 comprises 15 residues. CDR3 amino acids: CAWSFGGSTNEKLFF. CDR3 in DNA: TGTGCCTGGAGCTTCGGGGGATCAACTAATGAAAAACTGTTTTTT.

This clonotype was seen ten or more times. This sequence joins TRBV5-4 and TRBJ2-3, with D possibly being TRBD2 (6 bases). The CDR3 has 14 amino acids. The germline CDR1 and CDR2 sequences are SGHNT and YYREEE (reference sequence). V was shortened by 7 bases and J by 2 bases, with 14 bases between the two germline ends. The CDR3 spells CASGSGVDTDTQYF. For the CDR3, the DNA is TGTGCCAGCGGCTCGGGGGTCGACACAGATACGCAGTATTTT. Looking up the rest from reference TRBV5-4 and TRBJ2-3 gives the full variable domain: ETGVTQSPTHLIKTRGQQVTLRCSSQSGHNTVSWYQQALGQGPQFIFQYYREEENGRGNFPPRFSGLQFPNYSSELNVNALELDDSALYLCASGSGVDTDTQYFGPGTRLTVL.

There are many counts of this clonotype. V gene TRBV7-9 combines with J gene TRBJ2-6, with D hard to call. The CDR3 length is 17 residues. V was clipped by 5 bases and J by 2 bases, with 16 bases between them. Germline CDR1 is SEHNR and CDR2 is FQNEAQ (reference sequence). Written as DNA, the CDR3 is TGTGCCAGCAGCCCCCCGCCCGATTTGACTGGGGCCAACGTCCTGACTTTC. Translated: CASSPPPDLTGANVLTF.

The J gene is TRBJ2-2, the V gene TRBV20-1; 11 nucleotides match TRBD1. This CDR3 contains 14 residues. CDR1 DFQATT and CDR2 SNEGSKA come from the germline V gene (reference sequence). Losses at the gene ends were 6 bases for V and 4 bases for J; bases not matched to a gene: 4. The CDR3 sequence: CSACGTGGTGELFF. CDR3 DNA sequence: TGCAGTGCCTGCGGGACAGGGGGCACCGGGGAGCTGTTTTTT.

This chain links TRBV10-2 with TRBJ2-7; tentatively, D is TRBD1 (6 bases). Germline CDR1 and CDR2: WSHSY and SAAADI. The V and J ends lost 7 bases and 0 bases respectively, with 13 bases between them. This CDR3 is built from 14 residues. Here the CDR3 DNA reads TGCGCCAGCAAATTCGGACAGTCCTCCTACGAGCAGTACTTC. It translates to CASKFGQSSYEQYF.

This clonotype was picked up many times. The chain recombines TRBV3-1 with TRBJ2-3; 8 bases map to TRBD1. The germline gives CDR1 LGHDT, CDR2 YNNKEL (reference sequence). The CDR3 has 13 residues. The trim removed 3 bases at V and 4 bases at J, leaving 0 bases unmatched. The CDR3 spells CASSQTGADTQYF. The CDR3 DNA reads as TGTGCCAGCAGCCAGACAGGGGCAGATACGCAGTATTTT.

This chain joins TRBV7-9 and TRBJ2-3; D is unresolved. Germline CDR1 and CDR2: SEHNR and FQNEAQ (reference sequence). There are 12 residues in the CDR3. Trimming shortened V by 6 bases and J by 4 bases, and 8 bases separated the two germline ends. The chain's CDR3 is CASSEVADTQYF. The CDR3 region has the DNA TGTGCCAGCAGTGAGGTCGCAGATACGCAGTATTTT.

This chain joins TRBV6-2 or TRBV6-3 and TRBJ1-5; 7 nucleotides agree with TRBD1. Germline CDR1 MNHEY, CDR2 SVGEGT. There are 13 residues in the CDR3. After removal of 5 bases from V and 5 bases from J, the junction contained 3 bases not matched to a gene. The CDR3 nucleotides are TGTGCCAGCAGTGGGGACAGCCATCAGCCCCAGCATTTT. This codes for CASSGDSHQPQHF.

This clonotype has a count of ten or more. This sequence joins TRBV6-1 and TRBJ1-5, with D tentatively TRBD1 (5 bases). The CDR3 is 15 residues long. V was cut by 2 bases and J by 0 bases, with 8 bases left in between. Germline lookup yields CDR1 MNHNS and CDR2 SASEGT. The CDR3 is CASSESGGSNQPQHF. As DNA, the CDR3 is TGTGCCAGCAGTGAATCGGGGGGTAGCAATCAGCCCCAGCATTTT.

The V and J genes are TRBV12-3 or TRBV12-4 and TRBJ2-1, with 8 bases fitting TRBD2. With 4 bases clipped from V and 8 bases from J, the junction kept 7 bases outside the gene matches. The CDR3 covers 14 residues. CDR3 protein: CASSSAGGGDEQFF. The CDR3 nucleotides are TGTGCCAGCAGTTCCGCGGGGGGAGGCGATGAGCAGTTCTTC.

Ten or more counts support this clonotype. The chain joins TRBV7-8 to TRBJ2-1; the match to TRBD2 covers 9 bases. The germline gives CDR1 SGHVS, CDR2 FQNEAQ. The V gene end was trimmed by 5 bases and the J gene end by 0 bases; junction bases not matched to a gene: 11. The CDR3 consists of 18 residues. CDR3 amino acids: CASSKLAGLHSSYNEQFF. For the CDR3, the DNA is TGTGCCAGCAGCAAACTAGCGGGCCTCCATAGCTCCTACAATGAGCAGTTCTTC.

There are a few counts of this clonotype. The genes are TRBV10-3 and TRBJ2-1; 7 nucleotides align to TRBD2. From germline, CDR1 is ENHRY and CDR2 SYGVKD. Trimming removed 10 bases from V and 5 bases from J; junction bases left unmatched: 11. There are 14 residues in the CDR3. This CDR3 is CATTSGTNNNEQFF. The CDR3 nucleotides read TGTGCCACCACGAGCGGGACCAATAACAATGAGCAGTTCTTC.